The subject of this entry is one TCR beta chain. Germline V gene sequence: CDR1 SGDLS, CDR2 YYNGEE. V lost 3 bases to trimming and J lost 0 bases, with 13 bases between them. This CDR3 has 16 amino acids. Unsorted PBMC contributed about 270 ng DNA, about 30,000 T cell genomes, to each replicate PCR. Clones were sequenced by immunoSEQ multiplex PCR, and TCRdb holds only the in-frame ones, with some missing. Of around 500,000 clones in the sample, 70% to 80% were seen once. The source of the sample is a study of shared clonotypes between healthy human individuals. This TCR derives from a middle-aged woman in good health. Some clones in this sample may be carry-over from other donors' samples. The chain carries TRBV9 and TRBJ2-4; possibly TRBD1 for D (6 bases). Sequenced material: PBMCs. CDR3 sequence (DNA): TGTGCCAGCAGCGGCCGGGACACTCTAGCCAAAAACATTCAGTACTTC. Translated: CASSGRDTLAKNIQYF.